The clone carrying this TCR beta chain was recorded only once. Germline V gives CDR1 PRHDT, CDR2 FYEKMQ (reference sequence). The CDR3 extends over 13 amino acids. Between the trimmed V and J ends, which lost 0 bases and 10 bases, there was a span of 12 bases. The data are from a study of blood T cell repertoires in COVID-19. Overall study: Donors in the United States, Italy and Spain gave samples during acute or convalescent COVID-19. Sources were T cells, B-cell-depleted T cells, or PBMCs; the material itself was cDNA or gDNA.

Per the study methods: From reference gene primer amplification, estimates of nucleated cell counts were derived. This table comes from immunoSEQ multiplex PCR, and its TCRdb copy is limited to in-frame clones, with some not included. D and trimming were read from the DNA, whereas the V and J calls and clone size are those reported in that table. The data hold roughly 180,000 clones, with around 85% observed a single time. The sequence was collected from a man aged 55 to 70 who had recovered from COVID-19. The specimen was peripheral blood. This chain joins TRBV13 and TRBJ1-2; possibly TRBD1 for D (5 bases). DNA for the CDR3: TGTGCCAGCAGCTTAGGAAACAGGTCCCCCTACACCTTC. It encodes CASSLGNRSPYTF.